This T cell receptor beta chain was sequenced for a study of T cell responses to AZD1222 COVID-19 vaccine. Overall study results and limits: At study baseline, merely roughly 6 AZD1222 recipients were seropositive. Vaccination with two AZD1222 doses was followed by a rise in Spike-specific TCR breadth and depth. The donor cohort was predominantly white British with a female majority, and clonal diversity may have been underestimated.

The analysis combined second doses at about 4 or about 12 weeks. The ends were cut back, 3 bases at V and 7 bases at J, with 9 bases in the middle. This CDR3 is 11 amino acids long. Germline V gene data show CDR1 as SQVTM and CDR2 as ANQGSEA. With regard to this clone: Its antigen is still unknown.

The protocol was immunoSEQ multiplex PCR, while the TCRdb copy is restricted to in-frame clones and leaves out a portion. The repertoire holds tens of thousands of clones, with 85% to 90% as singletons. The receptor was derived from an adult who received the AZD1222 COVID-19 vaccine. This chain joins TRBV29-1 and TRBJ1-1; D call uncertain. The sample here was peripheral blood, taken 28 days after the second AZD1222 dose. As DNA, the CDR3 is TGCAGCGTTGAGTCGTCAGTTGAAGCTTTCTTT. Translating gives CSVESSVEAFF.